This T cell receptor beta chain was found in a study of cytomegalovirus exposure and HLA in healthy donors. Profiled with immunoSEQ multiplex PCR; TCRdb holds only in-frame clones, not every one. There are tens of thousands of clones in the sample; approximately 93% occur only once, and approximately 5.5% lies in the top ten. In germline, CDR1 is LNHNV, CDR2 YYDKDF (reference sequence). The CDR3 covers 16 residues. Material for sequencing was PBMCs. This TCR was sampled from a woman under 30 in good health and CMV-seronegative. This sequence joins TRBV15 and TRBJ2-5, with 13 bases lining up with TRBD2. For the CDR3, the DNA is TGTGTGGTAGGACTAGCGGGAGAGGGGACCGAAGAGACCCAGTACTTC. Its translation is CVVGLAGEGTEETQYF.